This T cell receptor beta chain was sequenced during a study of blood T cell repertoires in COVID-19. Study context: Samples came from the United States, Italy and Spain, spanning acute and convalescent COVID-19.

In the authors' methods: Amplification of reference gene primers was used by the study to estimate nucleated cell counts. TCRdb keeps only in-frame clones here, not all; method: immunoSEQ multiplex PCR. V and J calls and clone size are as listed in that table; D and trimming were resolved from the DNA. The data show under 200,000 clones, with around nine tenths seen just once and less than 3.5% held by the top ten. Germline CDR1 and CDR2: KGHSH and LQKENI. V lost 3 bases and J lost 3, with 7 bases in between. This CDR3 has 13 amino acids. A word on this clone: This CDR3 is also generated by other DNA sequences in the sample.

The specimen sequenced was peripheral blood. The chain recombines TRBV18 with TRBJ2-3, with D unresolved. This TCR derives from a man aged 70 or older with acute or convalescent COVID-19. The CDR3 DNA sequence: TGTGCCAGCTCACCTAGTGGTACAGATACGCAGTATTTT. Amino acid sequence: CASSPSGTDTQYF.